This record concerns one TCR beta chain sequence. This sample is part of a study of T cell changes during pregnancy in multiple sclerosis. The repertoire was sequenced with immunoSEQ multiplex PCR; TCRdb's copy has only in-frame clones and lacks some. The table shows 37,000 or so clones, with more than 90% occurring only once. V lost 5 bases and J 4 bases, leaving 17 bases between the germline ends. This CDR3 has 16 amino acids. Germline V gene data show CDR1 as SEHNR and CDR2 as FQNEAQ (reference sequence). This sequence joins TRBV7-9 and TRBJ1-4; D is uncertain. This TCR was sampled from a female donor with multiple sclerosis, enrolled in a pregnancy study. Sequencing was performed on CD4+ T cells from peripheral blood mononuclear cells, taken in the second trimester of pregnancy. The CDR3 DNA is TGTGCCAGCAGCCTCTTCCTACAGACCTTTAATGAAAAACTGTTTTTT. Its protein product is CASSLFLQTFNEKLFF. Filled out from reference TRBV7-9 and TRBJ1-4, the complete variable domain reads DTGVSQNPRHKITKRGQNVTFRCDPISEHNRLYWYRQTLGQGPEFLTYFQNEAQLEKSRLLSDRFSAERPKGSFSTLEIQRTEQGDSAMYLCASSLFLQTFNEKLFFGSGTQLSVL.